A selection of T cell receptor beta chains follows, all from one sample in a study of CD8+ T cells in alopecia areata. Data came from immunoSEQ multiplex PCR; TCRdb stores just in-frame clones and leaves some out. The repertoire consists of about 180,000 clones, with 59% occurring once and the leading ten covering about 15%. The sample in question was CD4+ T cells sorted from blood, obtained at week 0. These receptors originate from a human donor with alopecia areata. Each CDR3 is given with its conserved first and last residue. A D gene is named only where the DNA matches it firmly. Rows give clone size only sometimes, using once, few, many, or a class for an expanded clone.

D gene: TRBD1; clone size: -; V gene: TRBV11-2; J gene: TRBJ1-4; CDR3 protein: CASSFRQGVDEKLFF; CDR3 DNA: TGTGCCAGCAGCTTCAGACAGGGGGTGGATGAAAAACTGTTTTTT
D gene: -; clone size: -; V gene: TRBV30; J gene: TRBJ1-5; CDR3 protein: CAWSVGTYNQPQHF; CDR3 DNA: TGTGCCTGGAGTGTAGGGACATATAATCAGCCCCAGCATTTT
D gene: TRBD1; clone size: -; V gene: TRBV19; J gene: TRBJ2-1; CDR3 protein: CASSTRTGASYNEQFF; CDR3 DNA: TGTGCCAGTAGTACCCGGACAGGGGCCTCCTACAATGAGCAGTTCTTC
D gene: -; clone size: -; V gene: TRBV5-4; J gene: TRBJ2-5; CDR3 protein: CASSQEGGETQYF; CDR3 DNA: TGTGCCAGCAGCCAAGAAGGAGGGGAGACCCAGTACTTC
D gene: -; clone size: -; V gene: TRBV9; J gene: TRBJ1-5; CDR3 protein: CASSSQGNQPQHF; CDR3 DNA: TGTGCCAGCAGCTCCCAGGGGAATCAGCCCCAGCATTTT
D gene: -; clone size: -; V gene: TRBV15; J gene: TRBJ1-2; CDR3 protein: CATSRDSGNYGYTF; CDR3 DNA: TGTGCCACCAGCAGAGATTCGGGGAACTATGGCTACACCTTC
D gene: -; clone size: -; V gene: TRBV6-5; J gene: TRBJ2-7; CDR3 protein: CATRDGSREQYF; CDR3 DNA: TGTGCCACCCGGGATGGTTCTCGGGAGCAGTACTTC
D gene: -; clone size: -; V gene: TRBV29-1; J gene: TRBJ2-7; CDR3 protein: CSVRVRGYEQYF; CDR3 DNA: TGCAGCGTTCGGGTCAGGGGCTACGAGCAGTACTTC
D gene: TRBD1; clone size: -; V gene: TRBV29-1; J gene: TRBJ1-1; CDR3 protein: CSGRVTGGHTEAFF; CDR3 DNA: TGCAGCGGCCGCGTAACAGGGGGTCACACTGAAGCTTTCTTT
D gene: TRBD1; clone size: -; V gene: TRBV29-1; J gene: TRBJ2-1; CDR3 protein: CSVHTGQGLYNEQFF; CDR3 DNA: TGCAGCGTTCACACGGGACAGGGCCTCTACAATGAGCAGTTCTTC
D gene: TRBD1; clone size: few; V gene: TRBV2; J gene: TRBJ2-5; CDR3 protein: CASLAGTGATQYF; CDR3 DNA: TGTGCCAGCTTAGCCGGGACAGGGGCGACTCAGTACTTC
D gene: -; clone size: -; V gene: TRBV9; J gene: TRBJ1-5; CDR3 protein: CASSAPGVYQPQHF; CDR3 DNA: TGTGCCAGCAGCGCTCCAGGGGTTTATCAGCCCCAGCATTTT
D gene: -; clone size: few; V gene: TRBV29-1; J gene: TRBJ2-5; CDR3 protein: CSFRTYQETQYF; CDR3 DNA: TGCAGCTTCCGGACATATCAAGAGACCCAGTACTTC
D gene: TRBD1; clone size: once; V gene: TRBV9; J gene: TRBJ1-2; CDR3 protein: CASSSGTAHGYTF; CDR3 DNA: TGTGCCAGCAGCTCCGGGACAGCTCATGGCTACACCTTC
D gene: -; clone size: -; V gene: TRBV9; J gene: TRBJ2-5; CDR3 protein: CASSVAGGGETQYF; CDR3 DNA: TGTGCCAGCAGCGTAGCTGGGGGAGGCGAGACCCAGTACTTC
D gene: -; clone size: few; V gene: TRBV20-1; J gene: TRBJ2-7; CDR3 protein: CSAPNDYEQYF; CDR3 DNA: TGCAGTGCTCCTAACGACTACGAGCAGTACTTC
D gene: -; clone size: -; V gene: TRBV10-3; J gene: TRBJ2-5; CDR3 protein: CAISESPGETQYF; CDR3 DNA: TGTGCCATCAGTGAGTCCCCGGGCGAGACCCAGTACTTC
D gene: -; clone size: -; V gene: TRBV18; J gene: TRBJ1-5; CDR3 protein: CASSRDSERNQPQHF; CDR3 DNA: TGTGCCAGCTCACGGGACTCAGAGCGCAATCAGCCCCAGCATTTT
D gene: -; clone size: -; V gene: TRBV2; J gene: TRBJ2-7; CDR3 protein: CASSPLGAGEQYF; CDR3 DNA: TGTGCCAGCAGCCCACTGGGCGCTGGCGAGCAGTACTTC
D gene: -; clone size: once; V gene: TRBV7-7; J gene: TRBJ2-2; CDR3 protein: CASSLAIYTGELFF; CDR3 DNA: TGTGCTAGCAGCTTAGCCATTTACACCGGGGAGCTGTTTTTT
D gene: TRBD2; clone size: few; V gene: TRBV6-1; J gene: TRBJ2-1; CDR3 protein: CASSDRTSGGQYEQFF; CDR3 DNA: TGTGCCAGCAGTGATAGGACTAGCGGGGGGCAGTATGAGCAGTTCTTC
D gene: -; clone size: few; V gene: TRBV6-4; J gene: TRBJ1-6; CDR3 protein: CASSDSWAAGSPLHF; CDR3 DNA: TGTGCCAGCAGTGACTCTTGGGCCGCAGGATCACCCCTCCACTTT
D gene: -; clone size: -; V gene: TRBV10-3; J gene: TRBJ2-1; CDR3 protein: CAISDRGTYNEQFF; CDR3 DNA: TGTGCCATCAGTGATCGGGGGACCTACAATGAGCAGTTCTTC
D gene: -; clone size: few; V gene: TRBV7-9; J gene: TRBJ2-3; CDR3 protein: CASSLGPDTQYF; CDR3 DNA: TGTGCCAGCAGCTTAGGTCCGGATACGCAGTATTTT
D gene: -; clone size: few; V gene: TRBV4-2; J gene: TRBJ1-2; CDR3 protein: CASSQGTNSNYGYTF; CDR3 DNA: TGTGCCAGCAGCCAAGGGACAAATAGTAACTATGGCTACACCTTC
D gene: TRBD2; clone size: -; V gene: TRBV5-5; J gene: TRBJ2-5; CDR3 protein: CASSQGGSGGHLGTQYF; CDR3 DNA: TGTGCCAGCAGCCAAGGAGGTAGCGGGGGGCACTTAGGGACCCAGTACTTC
D gene: -; clone size: -; V gene: TRBV4-1; J gene: TRBJ2-6; CDR3 protein: CASSQPSFDVNVLTF; CDR3 DNA: TGCGCCAGCAGCCAACCATCGTTTGATGTCAACGTCCTGACTTTC
D gene: -; clone size: -; V gene: TRBV10-2; J gene: TRBJ2-1; CDR3 protein: CASSESDSYNEQFF; CDR3 DNA: TGCGCCAGCAGTGAGTCCGACTCCTACAATGAGCAGTTCTTC
D gene: -; clone size: -; V gene: TRBV29-1; J gene: TRBJ2-1; CDR3 protein: CSSALRSSYNEQFF; CDR3 DNA: TGCAGCTCCGCGCTCAGAAGCTCCTACAATGAGCAGTTCTTC
D gene: -; clone size: -; V gene: TRBV2; J gene: TRBJ1-6; CDR3 protein: CASKGQSYSPLHF; CDR3 DNA: TGTGCCAGCAAGGGACAATCCTATTCACCCCTCCACTTT
D gene: -; clone size: -; V gene: TRBV10-3; J gene: TRBJ1-5; CDR3 protein: CAISEARVSNQPQHF; CDR3 DNA: TGTGCCATCAGTGAGGCCAGGGTGAGCAATCAGCCCCAGCATTTT
D gene: TRBD1; clone size: -; V gene: TRBV29-1; J gene: TRBJ2-1; CDR3 protein: CSVLDRGLWNEQFF; CDR3 DNA: TGCAGCGTTCTGGACAGGGGGCTATGGAATGAGCAGTTCTTC
D gene: -; clone size: once; V gene: TRBV11-1; J gene: TRBJ2-7; CDR3 protein: CASNGKRTYEQYF; CDR3 DNA: TGTGCCAGCAACGGGAAGAGAACCTACGAGCAGTACTTC
D gene: -; clone size: few; V gene: TRBV10-3; J gene: TRBJ2-6; CDR3 protein: CAISPSGANVLTF; CDR3 DNA: TGTGCCATCTCCCCTTCTGGGGCCAACGTCCTGACTTTC
D gene: TRBD2; clone size: -; V gene: TRBV6-5; J gene: TRBJ2-7; CDR3 protein: CASSYQRGIDYEQYF; CDR3 DNA: TGTGCCAGCAGTTACCAGCGGGGAATCGACTACGAGCAGTACTTC
D gene: -; clone size: -; V gene: TRBV27; J gene: TRBJ1-1; CDR3 protein: CASRNLKGGTEAFF; CDR3 DNA: TGTGCCAGCCGCAACCTGAAGGGGGGCACTGAAGCTTTCTTT
D gene: -; clone size: -; V gene: TRBV6-7; J gene: TRBJ1-1; CDR3 protein: CASSYSMPGDTEAFF; CDR3 DNA: TGTGCCAGCAGTTACTCGATGCCCGGAGACACTGAAGCTTTCTTT
D gene: TRBD2; clone size: -; V gene: TRBV6-5; J gene: TRBJ2-1; CDR3 protein: CASSIGTSGYNEQFF; CDR3 DNA: TGTGCCAGCAGTATCGGGACTAGTGGGTACAATGAGCAGTTCTTC
D gene: -; clone size: few; V gene: TRBV4-2; J gene: TRBJ2-2; CDR3 protein: CASSQDMVSTGELFF; CDR3 DNA: TGTGCCAGCAGCCAAGATATGGTGTCCACCGGGGAGCTGTTTTTT
D gene: TRBD2; clone size: -; V gene: TRBV7-9; J gene: TRBJ2-5; CDR3 protein: CASSPGGSVETQYF; CDR3 DNA: TGTGCCAGCAGCCCGGGGGGTTCAGTTGAGACCCAGTACTTC
D gene: -; clone size: -; V gene: TRBV10-3; J gene: TRBJ2-1; CDR3 protein: CAISDILYEQFF; CDR3 DNA: TGTGCCATCAGTGACATTCTTTATGAGCAGTTCTTC
D gene: -; clone size: -; V gene: TRBV5-8; J gene: TRBJ1-1; CDR3 protein: CASRGRPNTEAFF; CDR3 DNA: TGTGCCAGCAGGGGACGGCCGAACACTGAAGCTTTCTTT
D gene: TRBD1; clone size: -; V gene: TRBV30; J gene: TRBJ1-1; CDR3 protein: CAWKGTGMNTEAFF; CDR3 DNA: TGTGCCTGGAAGGGGACAGGCATGAACACTGAAGCTTTCTTT
D gene: -; clone size: -; V gene: TRBV11-2; J gene: TRBJ2-3; CDR3 protein: CASSLDSRDRLEDTQYF; CDR3 DNA: TGTGCCAGCAGCTTAGATAGCAGGGACCGGCTAGAAGATACGCAGTATTTT
D gene: -; clone size: -; V gene: TRBV29-1; J gene: TRBJ1-1; CDR3 protein: CSVGAWGTEAFF; CDR3 DNA: TGCAGCGTTGGGGCCTGGGGCACTGAAGCTTTCTTT
D gene: -; clone size: -; V gene: TRBV4-2; J gene: TRBJ2-7; CDR3 protein: CASSQSHGTYEQYF; CDR3 DNA: TGTGCCAGCAGCCAATCCCACGGTACCTACGAGCAGTACTTC
D gene: TRBD2; clone size: -; V gene: TRBV30; J gene: TRBJ2-3; CDR3 protein: CAWSRGGPADTQYF; CDR3 DNA: TGTGCCTGGAGTCGGGGGGGCCCAGCAGATACGCAGTATTTT
D gene: TRBD2; clone size: -; V gene: TRBV29-1; J gene: TRBJ2-7; CDR3 protein: CSVQPGGGEQYF; CDR3 DNA: TGCAGCGTCCAACCCGGGGGGGGAGAGCAGTACTTC
D gene: -; clone size: -; V gene: TRBV5-4; J gene: TRBJ2-2; CDR3 protein: CASSPTGPNTGELFF; CDR3 DNA: TGTGCCAGCAGCCCCACAGGGCCAAACACCGGGGAGCTGTTTTTT
D gene: -; clone size: -; V gene: TRBV5-6; J gene: TRBJ2-3; CDR3 protein: CASSIGPRADTQYF; CDR3 DNA: TGTGCCAGCAGCATCGGACCGAGGGCAGATACGCAGTATTTT
D gene: TRBD1; clone size: -; V gene: TRBV28; J gene: TRBJ1-5; CDR3 protein: CASIRSGGGGNQPQHF; CDR3 DNA: TGTGCCAGCATTAGGTCAGGGGGTGGTGGCAATCAGCCCCAGCATTTT
D gene: -; clone size: few; V gene: TRBV9; J gene: TRBJ2-2; CDR3 protein: CASSVGTSNTGELFF; CDR3 DNA: TGTGCCAGCAGCGTAGGCACCTCGAACACCGGGGAGCTGTTTTTT
D gene: -; clone size: few; V gene: TRBV12-5; J gene: TRBJ2-2; CDR3 protein: CASGLVPLAGGSTGELFF; CDR3 DNA: TGTGCTAGTGGTTTGGTTCCTTTGGCAGGGGGGAGCACCGGGGAGCTGTTTTTT
D gene: -; clone size: few; V gene: TRBV25-1; J gene: TRBJ2-5; CDR3 protein: CASSEGQETQYF; CDR3 DNA: TGTGCCAGCAGTGAGGGGCAAGAGACCCAGTACTTC
D gene: -; clone size: few; V gene: TRBV27; J gene: TRBJ1-2; CDR3 protein: CASSRTRVPLYGYTF; CDR3 DNA: TGTGCCAGCAGTCGCACCAGGGTTCCCCTCTATGGCTACACCTTC
D gene: TRBD1; clone size: many; V gene: TRBV19; J gene: TRBJ1-2; CDR3 protein: CASISDRGNYGYTF; CDR3 DNA: TGTGCCAGTATATCGGACAGGGGGAACTATGGCTACACCTTC
D gene: -; clone size: -; V gene: TRBV2; J gene: TRBJ1-2; CDR3 protein: CASSDSGIYGYTF; CDR3 DNA: TGTGCCAGCAGTGATTCAGGGATCTATGGCTACACCTTC
D gene: -; clone size: -; V gene: TRBV5-1; J gene: TRBJ2-7; CDR3 protein: CASSYKTGTYEQYF; CDR3 DNA: TGCGCCAGCAGCTATAAGACAGGAACCTACGAGCAGTACTTC
D gene: -; clone size: -; V gene: TRBV5-1; J gene: TRBJ2-4; CDR3 protein: CASSLVGEAKTIQYF; CDR3 DNA: TGCGCCAGCAGCTTGGTCGGGGAGGCGAAAACCATTCAGTACTTC
D gene: -; clone size: many; V gene: TRBV6-6; J gene: TRBJ1-1; CDR3 protein: CASSYSLVGGTEAFF; CDR3 DNA: TGTGCCAGCAGTTACTCTTTAGTTGGGGGCACTGAAGCTTTCTTT